The T cell receptor beta chain described here comes from a study of T cell responses to AZD1222 COVID-19 vaccine. Regarding the study as a whole: Spike as a whole was targeted by vaccine-associated CD4 TCRs, dominant at 160-218 and 743-854.

The CDR3 spans 15 residues. CDR1 MDHEN and CDR2 SYDVKM come from the germline V gene. V was cut by 2 bases and J by 2 bases, with 12 bases left in between. The method was immunoSEQ multiplex PCR; TCRdb's version includes in-frame clones alone and lacks a portion of them. The sample lists 100,000 to 150,000 clones, 88% occurring once. Note on this clone: The antigen is unknown.

The sequence was obtained from an adult in good health. The sequences come from peripheral blood, collected on day 0 of AZD1222 vaccination. This chain connects TRBV28 to TRBJ2-5; D is unresolved. CDR3 coding DNA: TGTGCCAGCAGTTTAGGCATTTCCGGACAAGAGACCCAGTACTTC. Translating gives CASSLGISGQETQYF.